Listed here are 16 T cell receptor beta chains from one sample, sequenced in a study of early T cells in non-severe SARS-CoV-2 infection. TCRdb analysed the 5' RACE reads with MiXCR anew, one entry per CDR3 protein. The sample has more than 95,000 distinct CDR3 sequences, around a sixth seen once. The source material was whole blood. The receptors come from an adult who was a healthcare worker with PCR-confirmed SARS-CoV-2 infection or an uninfected control (not recorded which).

This clonotype was detected a few times. The rearrangement uses TRBV7-8 and TRBJ2-5, with TRBD2 matching over 7 bases. Per germline, CDR1 SGHVS and CDR2 FQNEAQ. This CDR3 contains 21 residues. The trim removed 4 bases at V and 4 bases at J, leaving 27 bases unmatched. The CDR3 is CASSSARSLLAPSRMGETQYF. The CDR3, as DNA: TGTGCCAGCAGCTCCGCCCGCTCACTACTAGCGCCAAGTAGAATGGGAGAGACCCAGTACTTC.

This clonotype was seen only a few times. This chain joins TRBV29-1 and TRBJ2-7, with D perhaps matching TRBD1 (6 bases). CDR3 length: 13 amino acids. CDR1 and CDR2 (germline): SQVTM, ANQGSEA. V gave up 6 bases and J gave up 5 bases, with 17 bases separating them. CDR3 residues: CSVKNRVTNEQYF. Written as DNA, the CDR3 is TGCAGCGTGAAAAACAGGGTTACCAACGAGCAGTACTTC.

The chain carries TRBV28 and TRBJ1-2, with 10 bases that match TRBD1. Germline-derived CDR1 and CDR2 are MDHEN and SYDVKM. The CDR3 runs to 14 residues. V gave up 7 bases and J gave up 1 base; unmatched junction bases: 3. CDR3 sequence: CASIGTGVNYGYTF. CDR3 nucleotide sequence: TGTGCCAGCATCGGGACAGGGGTTAACTATGGCTACACCTTC.

This clonotype showed up just a few times. The rearrangement links TRBV28 to TRBJ1-5; a weak D match, TRBD1 (6 bases). Between the trimmed V and J ends, which lost 5 bases and 3 bases, there was a span of 14 bases. The CDR3 consists of 15 residues. CDR1 and CDR2 (germline): MDHEN, SYDVKM. CDR3 protein: CASSPISGANQPQHF. CDR3 coding DNA: TGTGCCAGCAGTCCGATATCGGGGGCCAATCAGCCCCAGCATTTT.

The chain uses TRBV7-2 and TRBJ1-6; D gene ambiguous. Trimming removed 1 base at V and 6 bases at J, with 13 bases between. Germline V lookup: CDR1 SGHTA, CDR2 FQGNSA. CDR3 length: 16 amino acids. The CDR3 loop is CASSLESGLTNSPLHF. CDR3 DNA: TGTGCCAGCAGCTTAGAATCCGGACTGACTAATTCACCCCTCCACTTT.

In this sample, this clonotype turned up many times. The chain joins TRBV29-1 to TRBJ2-1; possible D gene TRBD2, 6 bases. This CDR3 comprises 15 residues. The germline V gene encodes CDR1 SQVTM and CDR2 ANQGSEA. V was trimmed by 4 bases and J by 4 bases, leaving 17 bases between them. The CDR3 region is CSVVAGDFSYNEQFF. CDR3 sequence (DNA): TGCAGCGTTGTGGCTGGGGACTTTTCTTACAATGAGCAGTTCTTC.

The chain has TRBV9 and TRBJ2-5, with D maybe TRBD1 (6 bases). Deletions cut 4 bases from V and 4 bases from J, with 14 bases between. The CDR3 has 14 amino acids. The V gene's germline CDR1 is SGDLS and CDR2 YYNGEE. CDR3 nucleotide sequence: TGTGCCAGCAGCCGCGCCGTGGGGGCAGAGACCCAGTACTTC. It is translated as CASSRAVGAETQYF.

The chain uses TRBV15 and TRBJ2-2; TRBD2 agrees at 7 bases. CDR3 length equals 19 residues. Germline V lookup: CDR1 LNHNV, CDR2 YYDKDF (reference sequence). With 0 bases clipped from V and 0 bases from J, the junction kept 10 bases outside the gene matches. CDR3 loop: CATSRDLGLAVSNTGELFF. The DNA for the CDR3 is TGTGCCACCAGCAGAGATTTAGGGCTAGCGGTTTCGAACACCGGGGAGCTGTTTTTT.

This rearrangement joins TRBV6-2 or TRBV6-3 to TRBJ2-1; D is uncertain. V lost 2 bases and J 2 bases, leaving 10 bases between the germline ends. The CDR3 is made up of 15 amino acids. Germline V gene data show CDR1 as MNHEY and CDR2 as SVGEGT. This CDR3 is CASSYGSRTYNEQFF. DNA of the CDR3: TGTGCCAGCAGTTACGGCAGCCGGACCTACAATGAGCAGTTCTTC.

CDR3 DNA: TGTGCCAGCAGCTCCGGAGGGCGGCCTGGTGAGCAGTTCTTC. Translating it yields CASSSGGRPGEQFF. The chain has TRBV28 and TRBJ2-1, with D perhaps TRBD2 (6 bases). Trimming took off 6 bases at V and 9 bases at J, with 18 bases between the two ends. Germline V lookup: CDR1 MDHEN, CDR2 SYDVKM. This CDR3 spans 14 amino acids.

This chain joins TRBV18 and TRBJ2-7, with 9 bases lining up with TRBD1. CDR1 and CDR2 from the germline V gene are KGHSH and LQKENI. The CDR3 extends over 15 amino acids. V dropped 5 bases and J dropped 2; count of bases not matched to a gene: 7. The CDR3 spells CASSTRDRETYEQYF. CDR3 nucleotide sequence: TGTGCCAGCTCAACCCGGGACAGGGAAACCTACGAGCAGTACTTC. Complete variable domain (other parts from reference TRBV18 and TRBJ2-7): NAGVMQNPRHLVRRRGQEARLRCSPMKGHSHVYWYRQLPEEGLKFMVYLQKENIIDESGMPKERFSAEFPKEGPSILRIQQVVRGDSAAYFCASSTRDRETYEQYFGPGTRLTVT.

The chain recombines TRBV7-8 with TRBJ2-4; 7 bases align to TRBD2. The CDR3 has 14 amino acids. CDR1 and CDR2 from the germline V gene are SGHVS and FQNEAQ. Trimming at V came to 5 bases and at J to 10 bases, leaving 11 bases not matched to a gene. CDR3 protein: CASSLPRLGGIQYF. The CDR3 bases are TGTGCCAGCAGCCTACCCCGGCTGGGAGGGATTCAGTACTTC.

This clonotype has at least ten counts. This rearrangement joins TRBV10-3 to TRBJ1-6; 11 positions match TRBD1. There are 15 residues in the CDR3. Germline values: CDR1 ENHRY, CDR2 SYGVKD. J lost 10 bases, V lost 4 bases, and 6 bases had no gene match. The CDR3 DNA is TGTGCCATCAGTGGGACAGGGGGCTCTGGGTCACCCCTCCACTTT. Its translation is CAISGTGGSGSPLHF.

This clonotype was counted a few times. The chain uses TRBV18 and TRBJ2-7; 9 bases line up with TRBD1. This CDR3 comprises 14 residues. CDR1 is KGHSH, CDR2 LQKENI, per germline. Trimming at V came to 3 bases and at J to 6 bases, leaving 6 bases not matched to a gene. DNA for the CDR3: TGTGCCAGCTCACCGGTGACAGGGGGAGGCGAGCAGTACTTC. It specifies CASSPVTGGGEQYF.

This clonotype was observed a handful of times. CDR3 residues: CASRITDTQYF. The CDR3 nucleotides read TGTGCCAGCAGGATCACAGATACGCAGTATTTT. This chain connects TRBV7-9 to TRBJ2-3; D unclear. Germline-derived CDR1 and CDR2 are SEHNR and FQNEAQ (reference sequence). Trimming took off 6 bases at V and 2 bases at J, with 3 bases between the two ends. The CDR3 spans 11 residues.

The J gene is TRBJ1-2, the V gene TRBV7-2, with D unresolved. The CDR3 consists of 13 residues. CDR1 is SGHTA, CDR2 FQGNSA, per germline. Trimming took off 1 base at V and 3 bases at J, with 6 bases between the two ends. In nucleotides, the CDR3 is TGTGCCAGCAGCTTAGAAGAACACTATGGCTACACCTTC. It yields the protein CASSLEEHYGYTF.